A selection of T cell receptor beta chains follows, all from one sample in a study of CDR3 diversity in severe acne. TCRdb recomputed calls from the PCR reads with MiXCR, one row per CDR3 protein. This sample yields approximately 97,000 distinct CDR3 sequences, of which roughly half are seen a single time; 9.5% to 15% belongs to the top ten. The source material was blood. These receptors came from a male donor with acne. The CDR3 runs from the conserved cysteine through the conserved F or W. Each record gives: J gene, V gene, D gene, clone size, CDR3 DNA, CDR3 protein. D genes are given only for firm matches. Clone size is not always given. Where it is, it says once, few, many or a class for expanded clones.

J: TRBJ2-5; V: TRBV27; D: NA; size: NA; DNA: TGTGCCAGCAGTTTATTCATCCAAGAGACCCAGTACTTC; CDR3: CASSLFIQETQYF
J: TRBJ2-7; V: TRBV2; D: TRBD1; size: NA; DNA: TGTGCCAGTAGAACAGGGGTTGAGCAGTACTTC; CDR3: CASRTGVEQYF
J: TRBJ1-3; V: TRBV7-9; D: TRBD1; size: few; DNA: TGTGCCAGCAGCGGGACAGCCAAGAGCTCTGGAAACACCATATATTTT; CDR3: CASSGTAKSSGNTIYF
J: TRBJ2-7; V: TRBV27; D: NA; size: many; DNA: TGTGCCAGCAGGCCAACCGGGACCACCTACGAGCAGTACTTC; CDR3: CASRPTGTTYEQYF
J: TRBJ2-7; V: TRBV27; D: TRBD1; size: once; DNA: TGTGCCAGCAGTCGGGGGACAGGGCCCTGCGAGCAGTACTTC; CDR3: CASSRGTGPCEQYF
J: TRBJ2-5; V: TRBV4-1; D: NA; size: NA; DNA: TGTGCCAGCAGCCCAGGTACCCAAGAGACCCAGTACTTC; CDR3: CASSPGTQETQYF
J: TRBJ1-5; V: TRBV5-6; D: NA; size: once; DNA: TGTGCCAGCAGCGACCAACGGGGCAATCAGCCCCAGCATTTT; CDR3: CASSDQRGNQPQHF
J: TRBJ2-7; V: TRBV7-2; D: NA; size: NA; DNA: TGTGCCAGCAGCTTTGATTTATACGAGCAGTACTTC; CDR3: CASSFDLYEQYF
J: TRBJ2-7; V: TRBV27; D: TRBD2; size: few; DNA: TGTGCCAGCAGTTTACTAGCGGGGAGCTACGAGCAGTACTTC; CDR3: CASSLLAGSYEQYF
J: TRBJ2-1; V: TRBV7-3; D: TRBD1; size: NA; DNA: TGTGCCAGCAGCTCCTGCAGCGTCCCCGCGACAGGGTATTACAATGAGCAGTTCTTC; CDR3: CASSSCSVPATGYYNEQFF
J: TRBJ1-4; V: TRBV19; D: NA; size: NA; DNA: TGTGCCAGTAGTATAGGACAGAGTAATGAAAAACTGTTTTTT; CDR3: CASSIGQSNEKLFF
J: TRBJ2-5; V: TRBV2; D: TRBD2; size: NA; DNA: TGTGCCAGTCTCGGGGGGGCGGAAGAGACCCAGTACTTC; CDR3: CASLGGAEETQYF